These 30 T cell receptor beta chains came from one sample sequenced in a study of vaccination effects on CD4 cells after COVID-19. Using viral peptide pools, the ViraFEST assay grew out antigen-specific CD4+ T cells prior to sequencing. CD4+ T cell isolation took place after less than 13 days of culture. Nucleocapsid antibodies were negative in the vaccine recipients, who had never had SARS-CoV-2 infection. These TCRs are of unknown antigen specificity. Clones were read by immunoSEQ multiplex PCR, and TCRdb kept only the in-frame ones, dropping some. This table holds tens of thousands of clones, about 76% found once. The sample in question was CD4+ T cells from PBMCs cultured with SARS-CoV-2 spike peptides, obtained before COVID-19 vaccination. These receptors were taken from a human donor who received a COVID-19 vaccine.

This clone came up once. The chain carries TRBV9 and TRBJ1-4; 7 bases match TRBD1. The ends lost 2 bases at V and 8 bases at J; junction bases unmatched: 6. Germline V gives CDR1 SGDLS, CDR2 YYNGEE. The CDR3 consists of 14 residues. CDR3 amino acids: CASSVGTVGEKLFF. In DNA form, the CDR3 reads TGTGCCAGCAGCGTCGGGACAGTTGGCGAAAAACTGTTTTTT.

The CDR3 nucleotides read TGCGCCAGCAGCCCGCCTGGACTAGCGGGAGTTTACGAGCAGTACTTC. This gives the protein CASSPPGLAGVYEQYF. V is TRBV5-1 and J is TRBJ2-7, with 13 bases fitting TRBD2. With V trimmed by 4 bases and J by 4 bases, 8 bases remained unmatched. This CDR3 spans 16 amino acids. Germline V gene sequence: CDR1 SGHRS, CDR2 YFSETQ.

The rearrangement links TRBV7-9 to TRBJ2-7; D is perhaps TRBD1 or TRBD2 (5 bases each). The CDR3 is 13 amino acids. V was trimmed by 6 bases and J by 5 bases, leaving 14 bases between them. CDR1 is SEHNR and CDR2 is FQNEAQ in the germline V gene (reference sequence). This chain's CDR3 is CASSRDQIDEQYF. The CDR3 bases are TGTGCCAGCAGTCGGGACCAAATAGACGAGCAGTACTTC.

The rearrangement links TRBV6-2 or TRBV6-3 to TRBJ2-2, with TRBD2 identical over 10 bases. V shed 0 bases, J shed 6 bases, and the junction held 16 bases outside the gene matches. The CDR3 sequence is 20 residues long. Germline V gives CDR1 MNHEY, CDR2 SVGEGT. CDR3 bases: TGTGCCAGCAGTTACTCGATTTCCCCCCGGAGTAGCGGGAGGTCCGGGGAGCTGTTTTTT. Its translation: CASSYSISPRSSGRSGELFF.

The chain employs TRBV7-8 and TRBJ2-5; D call uncertain. Germline CDR1 SGHVS, CDR2 FQNEAQ. V was trimmed by 1 base and J by 4 bases, leaving 4 bases between them. The CDR3 is 12 amino acids. This CDR3 is CASSLGLETQYF. The CDR3 DNA follows: TGTGCCAGCAGCTTAGGTCTAGAGACCCAGTACTTC.

The chain couples TRBV5-4 to TRBJ2-3, with D possibly matching TRBD2 (6 bases). V lost 1 base and J lost 1, with 13 bases in between. The CDR3 extends over 16 amino acids. Germline assignment: CDR1 SGHNT and CDR2 YYREEE (reference sequence). DNA of the CDR3: TGTGCCAGCAGCTTGACCCGGGGAGGCGGCACAGATACGCAGTATTTT. Translation: CASSLTRGGGTDTQYF.

The chain links TRBV19 to TRBJ2-7, with 9 bases that match TRBD1. Germline-derived CDR1 and CDR2 are LNHDA and SQIVND (reference sequence). The CDR3 extends over 14 amino acids. With V trimmed by 4 bases and J by 8 bases, 9 bases remained unmatched. The CDR3 region has the DNA TGTGCCAGTAGTAGTAGCCGGGACAGGGTAAAGCAGTACTTC. Amino acids: CASSSSRDRVKQYF.

This sequence joins TRBV2 and TRBJ2-7, with TRBD2 matching over 10 bases. Germline trimming cut 4 bases from V and 3 bases from J; bases unmatched to any gene: 6. The CDR3 consists of 15 residues. The germline CDR1 and CDR2 sequences are SNHLY and FYNNEI. In nucleotides, the CDR3 is TGTGCCAGCAGTGTAGAGAGCGGGAGGGGCTACGAGCAGTACTTC. It yields the protein CASSVESGRGYEQYF. The variable domain in full, with the rest retrieved from reference TRBV2 and TRBJ2-7, is EPEVTQTPSHQVTQMGQEVILRCVPISNHLYFYWYRQILGQKVEFLVSFYNNEISEKSEIFDDQFSVERPDGSNFTLKIRSTKLEDSAMYFCASSVESGRGYEQYFGPGTRLTVT.

The chain is built from TRBV7-8 and TRBJ2-7; D gene ambiguous. The CDR3 has 16 amino acids. V was shortened by 1 base and J by 4 bases, with 17 bases between the two germline ends. Germline CDR1 SGHVS, CDR2 FQNEAQ. CDR3 residues: CASSLVFWYSPYEQYF. The CDR3 DNA is TGTGCCAGCAGCTTAGTCTTTTGGTACAGTCCGTACGAGCAGTACTTC.

This chain uses TRBV18 with TRBJ2-5; 8 bases agree with TRBD1. The CDR3 extends over 17 amino acids. Trimming took 4 bases from V and 1 from J; bases not matched to a gene: 11. In germline, CDR1 is KGHSH, CDR2 LQKENI. CDR3 amino acids: CASSLTLDRVLQETQYF. The CDR3 DNA sequence: TGTGCCAGCTCACTCACACTGGACAGGGTCCTCCAAGAGACCCAGTACTTC. Variable domain in full (rest from reference TRBV18 and TRBJ2-5): NAGVMQNPRHLVRRRGQEARLRCSPMKGHSHVYWYRQLPEEGLKFMVYLQKENIIDESGMPKERFSAEFPKEGPSILRIQQVVRGDSAAYFCASSLTLDRVLQETQYFGPGTRLLVL.

This clone was recorded a few times. V is TRBV2 and J is TRBJ1-6; D not resolved. V was pared by 3 bases and J by 7 bases, with 10 bases between. From germline, CDR1 is SNHLY and CDR2 FYNNEI. CDR3 length: 14 residues. The DNA for the CDR3 is TGTGCCAGCAGTGAGTGGAGTGGGAATTCACCCCTCCACTTT. Protein product: CASSEWSGNSPLHF.

The chain joins TRBV5-1 to TRBJ2-7; TRBD1 might be the D (6 bases). V lost 4 bases and J lost 2, with 13 bases in between. The germline gives CDR1 SGHRS, CDR2 YFSETQ. The CDR3 runs 14 residues. Here the CDR3 reads CASSRTAGTYEQYF. CDR3 in DNA: TGCGCCAGCAGCCGGACAGCTGGAACCTACGAGCAGTACTTC.

V usage is TRBV3-1 (or the pseudogene TRBV3-2) and J usage is TRBJ2-3; D remains ambiguous. Germline CDR1 is LGHDT and CDR2 is YNNKEL (reference sequence). The length of the CDR3 is 11 residues. V was clipped by 5 bases and J by 6 bases, with 6 bases between them. DNA of the CDR3: TGTGCCAGCAGCATTTCGGATACGCAGTATTTT. Residues: CASSISDTQYF.

The chain carries TRBV19 and TRBJ1-1; D is unclear. CDR1 and CDR2 (germline): LNHDA, SQIVND (reference sequence). V lost 11 bases to trimming and J lost 1 base, with 20 bases between them. There are 15 residues in the CDR3. The CDR3 sequence: CAPPQTVRGNTEAFF. As DNA, the CDR3 is TGTGCCCCACCCCAAACTGTCCGGGGGAACACTGAAGCTTTCTTT.

This chain uses TRBV28 with TRBJ1-2; D unresolved. With 6 bases removed from V and 8 bases from J, the gap between germline ends came to 19 bases. This CDR3 comprises 14 residues. Germline loops: CDR1 MDHEN, CDR2 SYDVKM. Here the CDR3 reads CASRFPREMGGYTF. The CDR3 nucleotides are TGTGCCAGCAGATTTCCCCGGGAAATGGGGGGCTACACCTTC.

V and J are TRBV7-9 and TRBJ2-3; D ambiguous. CDR3 length equals 14 residues. Deletions cut 2 bases from V and 2 bases from J, with 8 bases between. The germline gives CDR1 SEHNR, CDR2 FQNEAQ (reference sequence). CDR3 in DNA: TGTGCCAGCAGCTTACGGCCGCCCACAGATACGCAGTATTTT. It translates to CASSLRPPTDTQYF.

The chain carries TRBV27 and TRBJ1-2, with 9 bases matching TRBD1. With V trimmed by 5 bases and J by 4 bases, 5 bases remained unmatched. The CDR3 has 14 residues. In germline, CDR1 is MNHEY, CDR2 SMNVEV (reference sequence). CDR3 protein: CASSGTGSGYGYTF. For the CDR3, the DNA is TGTGCCAGCAGTGGGACAGGGTCTGGCTATGGCTACACCTTC.

The rearrangement joins TRBV5-1 to TRBJ2-7; D is ambiguous. Germline values: CDR1 SGHRS, CDR2 YFSETQ. The CDR3 is 14 amino acids. Trimming pared 0 bases from V and 5 bases from J, leaving 12 bases between. CDR3 region: CASSLGQARDEQYF. In DNA, the CDR3 is TGCGCCAGCAGCTTGGGGCAGGCTCGGGACGAGCAGTACTTC.

The chain combines TRBV11-2 with TRBJ1-6; 9 bases agree with TRBD1. The CDR3 loop spans 15 amino acids. V was pared by 4 bases and J by 8 bases, with 6 bases of the junction left unmatched. In germline, CDR1 is SGHAT, CDR2 FQNNGV. DNA for the CDR3: TGTGCCAGCAGCTCCGGGACAGGGTTTTATTCACCCCTCCACTTT. Translated: CASSSGTGFYSPLHF.

The chain couples TRBV5-5 to TRBJ1-6, with D maybe TRBD1 (5 bases). The CDR3 runs to 15 residues. V was clipped by 5 bases and J by 6 bases, with 15 bases between them. Germline assignment: CDR1 SGHKS and CDR2 YYEKEE (reference sequence). The CDR3 region is CASSKGTLGNSPLHF. CDR3 DNA sequence: TGTGCCAGCAGTAAGGGGACTCTCGGTAATTCACCCCTCCACTTT. The full variable domain, completed using reference TRBV5-5 and TRBJ1-6, is DAGVTQSPTHLIKTRGQQVTLRCSPISGHKSVSWYQQVLGQGPQFIFQYYEKEERGRGNFPDRFSARQFPNYSSELNVNALLLGDSALYLCASSKGTLGNSPLHFGNGTRLTVT.

This clone occurred a few times. This chain links TRBV6-1 with TRBJ1-3; D unresolved. In germline, CDR1 is MNHNS, CDR2 SASEGT. V dropped 0 bases and J dropped 5 bases, with 8 bases sitting between them. CDR3 length: 14 residues. This CDR3 reads CASSEAGTRNTIYF. The CDR3 DNA reads as TGTGCCAGCAGTGAAGCAGGCACAAGAAACACCATATATTTT.

CDR3 protein: CASSQRGVTEAFF. DNA for the CDR3: TGCGCCAGCAGCCAACGGGGCGTCACTGAAGCTTTCTTT. The chain employs TRBV4-1 and TRBJ1-1, with D possibly being TRBD1 (5 bases). V was trimmed by 2 bases and J by 4 bases, leaving 8 bases between them. The CDR3 runs 13 residues. Germline V gives CDR1 MGHRA, CDR2 YSYEKL.

This clone was counted a few times. The rearrangement joins TRBV14 to TRBJ1-6; 8 positions agree with TRBD1. This CDR3 is built from 15 residues. The ends lost 2 bases at V and 10 bases at J; junction bases unmatched: 7. Germline CDR1 is SGHDN and CDR2 is FVKESK. CDR3 loop: CASSQSSGGLSPLHF. Written as DNA, the CDR3 is TGTGCCAGCAGCCAATCCTCAGGGGGCCTATCACCCCTCCACTTT.

The chain employs TRBV28 and TRBJ2-7; 9 bases map to TRBD1. The CDR3 has 15 amino acids. Losses at the gene ends were 5 bases for V and 3 bases for J; bases not matched to a gene: 8. CDR1 is MDHEN, CDR2 SYDVKM, per germline. The CDR3 loop reads CASSPHQTGGYEQYF. As DNA, the CDR3 is TGTGCCAGCAGTCCTCATCAGACAGGGGGCTACGAGCAGTACTTC.

J is TRBJ2-1 and V is TRBV5-4; no clear D gene. V shed 4 bases and J shed 3 bases, with 14 bases lying between them. Germline V lookup: CDR1 SGHNT, CDR2 YYREEE (reference sequence). This CDR3 comprises 15 residues. CDR3: CASSQSTTLYNEQFF. CDR3 nucleotide sequence: TGTGCCAGCAGCCAGTCTACCACCCTCTACAATGAGCAGTTCTTC.

CDR3 coding DNA: TGTGCCACCAGTGATGGGCAGGGGGCGAGAGATGAGCAGTTCTTC. It encodes CATSDGQGARDEQFF. J is TRBJ2-1 and V is TRBV24-1, with 8 positions matching TRBD1. Germline V gives CDR1 KGHDR, CDR2 SFDVKD. The V gene end was trimmed by 3 bases and the J gene end by 8 bases; junction bases not matched to a gene: 8. CDR3 length: 15 amino acids.

This clone was recorded only once. The chain employs TRBV3-1 (or the pseudogene TRBV3-2) and TRBJ1-2; D gene unclear. Trimming removed 2 bases at V and 6 bases at J, with 10 bases between. There are 13 residues in the CDR3. Germline V gene lookup returns CDR1 LGHDT and CDR2 YNNKEL (reference sequence). The CDR3 loop is CASSQNSLHGYTF. Written as DNA, the CDR3 is TGTGCCAGCAGCCAAAATAGTTTACATGGCTACACCTTC.

The chain uses TRBV27 and TRBJ2-1; D may be TRBD2 (6 bases). V was cut by 5 bases and J by 5 bases, with 28 bases left in between. Germline-derived CDR1 and CDR2 are MNHEY and SMNVEV (reference sequence). The CDR3 is 19 residues long. CDR3 sequence (DNA): TGTGCCAGCAGTATACTAGCCGGGGTCCTTGCGGCCCCCAACAATGAGCAGTTCTTC. Translating it yields CASSILAGVLAAPNNEQFF.

This chain uses TRBV7-9 with TRBJ1-1, with a tentative D call TRBD1 (5 bases). Trimming took 3 bases from V and 2 from J, leaving 10 bases between them. Looked up from germline, CDR1 is SEHNR and CDR2 is FQNEAQ (reference sequence). The CDR3 covers 14 residues. CDR3 bases: TGTGCCAGCAGCTTCTCAGGGTTTAACACTGAAGCTTTCTTT. Translation gives CASSFSGFNTEAFF.

V is TRBV7-2 and J is TRBJ2-3, with 8 bases identical to TRBD2. V lost 5 bases and J lost 3; bases outside the gene matches: 13. The germline V gene encodes CDR1 SGHTA and CDR2 FQGNSA. This CDR3 comprises 17 residues. DNA of the CDR3: TGTGCCAGCAGCCTCCGCCCGACTAGCGTGCTTACAGATACGCAGTATTTT. It is translated as CASSLRPTSVLTDTQYF.